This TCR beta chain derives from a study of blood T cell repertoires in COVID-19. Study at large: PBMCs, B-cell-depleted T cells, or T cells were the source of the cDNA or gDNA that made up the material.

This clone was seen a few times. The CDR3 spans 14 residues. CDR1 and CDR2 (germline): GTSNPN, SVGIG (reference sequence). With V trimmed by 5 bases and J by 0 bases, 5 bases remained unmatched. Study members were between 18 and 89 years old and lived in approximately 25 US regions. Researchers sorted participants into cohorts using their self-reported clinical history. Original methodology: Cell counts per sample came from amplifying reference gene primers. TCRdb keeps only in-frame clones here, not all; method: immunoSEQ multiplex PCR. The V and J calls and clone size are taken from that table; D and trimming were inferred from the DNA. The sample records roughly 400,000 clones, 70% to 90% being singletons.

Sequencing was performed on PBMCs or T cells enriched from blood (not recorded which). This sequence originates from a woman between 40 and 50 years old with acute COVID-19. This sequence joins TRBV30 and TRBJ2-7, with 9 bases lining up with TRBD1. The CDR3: CAWAPGQGSYEQYF. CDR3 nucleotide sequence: TGTGCCTGGGCTCCGGGACAGGGCTCCTACGAGCAGTACTTC.